The source of this T cell receptor (beta chain) is a study of OX40 agonist ivuxolimab in advanced cancers. Describing the broader study: Ivuxolimab was a fully human IgG2 agonistic monoclonal antibody targeting the costimulatory receptor OX40 (CD134). Intravenous ivuxolimab was administered to patients every 2 weeks at six dose levels: 0.01, 0.1, 0.3, 1.5, 3 and 10 mg/kg. Of the approximately 50 dose-escalation patients, hepatocellular carcinoma was present in roughly 19, melanoma in roughly 15, renal cell carcinoma in 9 and head and neck cancer in 9. In the dose-escalation cohort, roughly 82% of patients were male, and the mean age was 60 years with a range of about 20 to 90. Patients were allowed to have had prior anti-PD-1, anti-PD-L1 or anti-CTLA-4 therapy, and around 40% of the dose-escalation patients had previously received checkpoint inhibitors. Partial responses occurred in three dose-escalation patients: two with cutaneous melanoma and one with hepatocellular carcinoma. Peripheral TCRbeta sequencing aimed to test whether ivuxolimab altered TCR sequence diversity and caused clonal T-cell expansion. The monotherapy dose-escalation portion (N ≈ 52 patients) of the phase I ivuxolimab trial is reported in the paper.

Counted from cysteine to phenylalanine, this CDR3 has 15 amino acids. The DNA shown is the 45-base CDR3, in frame from base 1. Relative to germline, V is missing 0 bases and J is missing 9 bases, with 4 bases of the junction outside any gene match. Taken from the germline V gene, the CDR1 and CDR2 loops are SGHRS and YFSETQ. Beyond this particular receptor, the publication reports: Low levels of normalized T-cell clonal expansion were also seen in some nonresponding patients. Which antigens the clonally expanded peripheral T cells were specific for was not determined. After ivuxolimab, more expanded clones were found on average in CD8+ T cells than in CD4+ T cells. At doses of 0.1 to 3.0 mg/kg, clonal expansion of both CD4+ and CD8+ T cells in blood was seen between baseline and week 6. In partial responders in the 0.1-3.0 mg/kg groups, normalized peripheral clonal expansion was found to be among the lowest, especially among CD8+ T cells.

The trial excluded patients who had a history of autoimmune disease or were on systemic immunosuppression. In every dose cohort, peripheral blood was drawn for TCR sequencing at baseline, cycle 4 day 1, and cycle 7 day 1. Samples came from an open-label, multicenter, first-in-human phase I dose-escalation trial of ivuxolimab. Adults with locally advanced or metastatic melanoma, renal cell carcinoma, hepatocellular carcinoma or head and neck squamous cell carcinoma were enrolled in the trial. Before TCR sequencing, CD4+ and CD8+ T cells were separately sorted from peripheral blood. Regarding this clone: The clone's antigen remains unknown. No base qualities exist here, and no much larger clone lies one base off it.

Genomic DNA was extracted from sorted cells for sequencing of the TCRbeta CDR3 region. The immunoSEQ Assay was used to sequence the TCRbeta CDR3 regions. TCRdb obtained this table from immuneACCESS and retained in-frame rearrangements with V and J assigned. These tables miss some clones; where compared with another copy, unresolved V genes account for less than half of the shortfall, and the remainder is unexplained. Across this sample there are roughly 49,000 clones, with about 88% seen only once. Jointly, the top ten make up 3.4% of the sample. Material: CD4+ or CD8+ T cells sorted from blood, obtained in a trial of the OX40 agonist ivuxolimab. Recombination linked TRBV5-1 to TRBJ1-6, with 9 bases matching TRBD1. This TCR came from an adult with an advanced solid tumor such as melanoma, head and neck, liver or kidney cancer. CDR3 loop: CASSLAGTGFSPLHF. The DNA sequence is as follows: TGCGCCAGCAGCTTGGCCGGGACAGGGTTTTCACCCCTCCACTTT.